This TCR beta chain came from a study of CD8 T cells in Susac syndrome. A quantity of about 0.5 to 1 ug RNA underwent reverse transcription using random hexamers. TCRdb recomputed calls from the immunoSEQ multiplex PCR reads with MiXCR, one row per CDR3 protein. Found here are 330,000 or so distinct CDR3 sequences, 85% of them singletons; the top ten hold 0.21%. The multiple sclerosis control group was made up of treatment-naive patients with stable or active relapsing-remitting disease. The germline gives CDR1 SGHTA, CDR2 FQGNSA. The CDR3 extends over 13 amino acids. The V end lost 8 bases, the J end lost 6 bases, and 14 bases lay between the germline ends.

This chain links TRBV7-2 with TRBJ2-1, with D perhaps TRBD1 (5 bases). Sequencing used CD8+ T cells from PBMCs. The sequence was collected from a human donor with multiple sclerosis. The CDR3 here is CASSPGRGNEQFF. CDR3 coding DNA: TGTGCCAGCTCGCCCGGAAGGGGCAATGAGCAGTTCTTC.